The next 26 T cell receptor beta chains were all read from a single sample in a study of T cell responses to AZD1222 COVID-19 vaccine (dated by TCRdb to 2020 to 2022). The library was generated by the immunoSEQ multiplex PCR assay. The table comes from immuneACCESS by way of TCRdb, which keeps in-frame sequences with V and J called. Part of the clones is missing from these tables; in studies checked, under half for an unresolved V gene and the rest for unknown reasons. The sample contains some 100,000 clones, 85% to 90% of them found a single time. The top ten clonotypes cover over 15% of the sample. The sample's time point label, decoded: baseline before first vaccination. The sequencing used peripheral blood, collected on day 0 of AZD1222 vaccination. Source of these receptors: an adult in good health.

In its sample, this clone is medium-sized. This chain joins TRBV18 and TRBJ1-3; TRBD1 aligns across 11 bases. This CDR3 has 18 residues. The junction had 7 bases not matched to a gene; V was cut back by 1 base and J by 2 bases. Germline assignment: CDR1 KGHSH and CDR2 LQKENI. The CDR3: CASSPLAPGQGAGNTIYF. CDR3 DNA sequence: TGTGCCAGCTCACCACTCGCGCCGGGACAGGGGGCTGGAAACACCATATATTTT.

The rearrangement joins TRBV5-1 to TRBJ1-2; a weak D match, TRBD1 (6 bases). The V end was cut by 0 bases, the J end by 0 bases, with 9 bases between. This CDR3 region has 15 residues. Germline V lookup: CDR1 SGHRS, CDR2 YFSETQ. DNA of the CDR3: TGCGCCAGCAGCTTGGAGACAGGAGCTAACTATGGCTACACCTTC. Encoded protein: CASSLETGANYGYTF.

The chain carries TRBV14 and TRBJ2-7; D might be TRBD2 (6 bases). Trimming removed 4 bases at V and 3 bases at J, with 13 bases between. CDR3 length: 14 residues. CDR1 is SGHDN and CDR2 is FVKESK in the germline V gene. Here the CDR3 reads CASSPLAGHYEQYF. CDR3 DNA: TGTGCCAGCAGCCCTCTGGCGGGGCACTACGAGCAGTACTTC.

The V and J genes are TRBV15 and TRBJ2-7, with 8 bases matching TRBD1. This CDR3 contains 15 residues. Looked up from germline, CDR1 is LNHNV and CDR2 is YYDKDF (reference sequence). The trim removed 0 bases at V and 5 bases at J, leaving 6 bases unmatched. CDR3 sequence reads: CATSRDPGQGNEQYF. In DNA, the CDR3 is TGTGCCACCAGCAGAGATCCCGGACAGGGCAACGAGCAGTACTTC.

The chain recombines TRBV10-3 with TRBJ1-2; D is perhaps TRBD1 (5 bases). Trimming shortened V by 6 bases and J by 6 bases, and 11 bases separated the two germline ends. This CDR3 contains 12 residues. Germline values: CDR1 ENHRY, CDR2 SYGVKD. The CDR3 region is CAIRLTENGYTF. CDR3 nucleotide sequence: TGTGCCATCAGGTTGACAGAGAATGGCTACACCTTC.

The chain couples TRBV28 to TRBJ1-5; D is unresolved. Germline V gene sequence: CDR1 MDHEN, CDR2 SYDVKM. The CDR3 spans 16 residues. Trimming pared 7 bases from V and 2 bases from J, leaving 18 bases between. CDR3 DNA sequence: TGTGCCAGCACCCCCGAGGTGGAGGGCGGCAATCAGCCCCAGCATTTT. Translating it yields CASTPEVEGGNQPQHF.

V gene TRBV6-5 combines with J gene TRBJ1-2; 10 nucleotides agree with TRBD1. Per germline, CDR1 MNHEY and CDR2 SVGAGI. With 4 bases clipped from V and 3 bases from J, the junction kept 8 bases outside the gene matches. The CDR3 totals 16 residues. As DNA, the CDR3 is TGTGCCAGCAGTTCACCGGGACAGGGGCTCGACTATGGCTACACCTTC. This codes for CASSSPGQGLDYGYTF.

The chain couples TRBV19 to TRBJ1-3, with a tentative D call TRBD1 (6 bases). V lost 0 bases, J lost 0 bases, and 18 bases lay in between. The CDR3 sequence is 19 residues long. CDR1 and CDR2 from the germline V gene are LNHDA and SQIVND (reference sequence). Here the CDR3 reads CASSIEGARTAGSGNTIYF. CDR3 nucleotides: TGTGCCAGTAGTATAGAGGGTGCGCGGACAGCCGGCTCTGGAAACACCATATATTTT.

Only a few counts were recorded for this clone. The genes are TRBV9 and TRBJ2-7; D is uncertain. V was trimmed by 3 bases and J by 3 bases, leaving 10 bases between them. The germline gives CDR1 SGDLS, CDR2 YYNGEE. The CDR3 totals 13 residues. The CDR3 here is CASSAPGRYEQYF. CDR3 coding DNA: TGTGCCAGCAGCGCCCCGGGTCGCTACGAGCAGTACTTC.

A single count supports this clone. V is TRBV11-2 and J is TRBJ1-2; D gene uncertain. CDR1 is SGHAT and CDR2 is FQNNGV in the germline V gene. The V end was cut by 1 base, the J end by 1 base, with 7 bases between. There are 14 residues in the CDR3. DNA for the CDR3: TGTGCCAGCAGCTTAGGGGCGAGTAACTATGGCTACACCTTC. Its protein is CASSLGASNYGYTF.

The V gene is TRBV3-1 (or the pseudogene TRBV3-2), the J gene TRBJ2-1; 8 bases agree with TRBD2. CDR1 LGHDT and CDR2 YNNKEL come from the germline V gene (reference sequence). V dropped 0 bases and J dropped 6; count of bases not matched to a gene: 10. The CDR3 has 17 residues. The CDR3 spells CASSQDSSAGGVNEQFF. CDR3 bases: TGTGCCAGCAGCCAAGATTCATCGGCGGGAGGTGTCAATGAGCAGTTCTTC.

The chain links TRBV19 to TRBJ2-7, with D possibly matching TRBD1 (6 bases). The V and J ends lost 5 bases and 7 bases respectively, with 12 bases between them. Germline-derived CDR1 and CDR2 are LNHDA and SQIVND (reference sequence). The CDR3 spans 12 residues. The CDR3 reads CASSPNREEQYF. In DNA, the CDR3 is TGTGCCAGTAGTCCCAACAGGGAGGAGCAGTACTTC.

CDR3 nucleotides: TGTGCCAGCAGCTTAAGAGGTTCTAGCAATCAGCCCCAGCATTTT. This translates into CASSLRGSSNQPQHF. This chain uses TRBV7-2 with TRBJ1-5; D gene ambiguous. Deletions cut 2 bases from V and 0 bases from J, with 8 bases between. Germline CDR1 reads SGHTA; CDR2 reads FQGNSA. CDR3 size: 15 residues.

The rearrangement uses TRBV7-9 and TRBJ1-2; D is unclear. The V end lost 0 bases, the J end lost 6 bases, and 8 bases lay between the germline ends. This CDR3 spans 13 amino acids. Germline V gives CDR1 SEHNR, CDR2 FQNEAQ (reference sequence). This CDR3 reads CASSLARLDGYTF. In DNA, the CDR3 is TGTGCCAGCAGCTTAGCGCGTCTAGATGGCTACACCTTC.

This clone turned up a few times. The J gene is TRBJ1-1, the V gene TRBV2; no definite D call. The CDR3 runs 14 residues. The V and J ends lost 4 bases and 6 bases respectively, with 15 bases between them. Germline CDR1 and CDR2: SNHLY and FYNNEI. DNA for the CDR3: TGTGCCAGCAGTGCAGATCAGGTAACGGCTGAAGCTTTCTTT. Protein sequence: CASSADQVTAEAFF.

The gene calls are TRBV12-3 or TRBV12-4 and TRBJ2-1, with TRBD1 identical over 7 bases. The CDR3 covers 12 residues. V lost 6 bases and J lost 12; bases outside the gene matches: 8. CDR3 in DNA: TGTGCCAGCAGCGGGACAGAGATAGGGCAGTTCTTC. Protein: CASSGTEIGQFF.

The V call is TRBV11-2, the J call TRBJ2-1; TRBD2 agrees at 12 bases. From germline, CDR1 is SGHAT and CDR2 FQNNGV. V dropped 3 bases and J dropped 0; count of bases not matched to a gene: 6. The CDR3 length is 18 residues. The CDR3 region is CASSFRTSGVSSYNEQFF. The CDR3, as DNA: TGTGCCAGCAGCTTCCGGACTAGCGGGGTAAGCTCCTACAATGAGCAGTTCTTC.

This chain joins TRBV5-1 and TRBJ1-1, with TRBD1 identical over 9 bases. Germline loops: CDR1 SGHRS, CDR2 YFSETQ. The CDR3 loop spans 14 amino acids. V shed 3 bases and J 5 bases; nucleotides not matched to a gene: 5. The CDR3 protein is CASSSGTGQTEAFF. Here the CDR3 DNA reads TGCGCCAGCAGCTCCGGGACAGGGCAAACTGAAGCTTTCTTT.

In its sample, this clone was seen a few times. The V call is TRBV7-8, the J call TRBJ2-7; D not resolved. Per the germline V gene, CDR1 is SGHVS and CDR2 is FQNEAQ. The CDR3 covers 11 residues. Trimming took off 0 bases at V and 6 bases at J, with 3 bases between the two ends. The CDR3 loop is CASSLATEQYF. The CDR3 DNA follows: TGTGCCAGCAGCTTAGCGACCGAGCAGTACTTC.

This chain uses TRBV5-1 with TRBJ2-7; D gene uncertain. V was cut by 0 bases and J by 9 bases, with 10 bases left in between. This CDR3 is built from 12 residues. Looked up from germline, CDR1 is SGHRS and CDR2 is YFSETQ. The CDR3 sequence: CASSLDTRGQYF. The CDR3 DNA reads as TGCGCCAGCAGCTTGGACACCCGAGGGCAGTACTTC.

The V gene is TRBV13, the J gene TRBJ1-6; D ambiguous. In germline, CDR1 is PRHDT, CDR2 FYEKMQ (reference sequence). With 0 bases removed from V and 10 bases from J, the gap between germline ends came to 13 bases. CDR3 size: 15 residues. Written as DNA, the CDR3 is TGTGCCAGCAGCTTAGGCTCCGGGAATGGGTCACCCCTCCACTTT. Residues: CASSLGSGNGSPLHF.

The chain couples TRBV2 to TRBJ2-1; tentative D call: TRBD2 (5 bases). The CDR3 extends over 17 amino acids. Between the trimmed V and J ends, which lost 7 bases and 0 bases, there was a span of 19 bases. The germline CDR1 and CDR2 sequences are SNHLY and FYNNEI. CDR3 loop: CASTEGRLVSSYNEQFF. CDR3 nucleotides: TGTGCCAGCACCGAGGGTCGACTGGTAAGCTCCTACAATGAGCAGTTCTTC.

In its sample, this clone was seen a few times. The chain employs TRBV6-5 and TRBJ2-3; D is uncertain. The CDR3 has 13 amino acids. With 6 bases removed from V and 3 bases from J, the gap between germline ends came to 10 bases. Germline V lookup: CDR1 MNHEY, CDR2 SVGAGI. CDR3 nucleotide sequence: TGTGCCAGCAGATCCCCGGGTACAGATACGCAGTATTTT. It codes for CASRSPGTDTQYF.

Points on this clone: This same CDR3 is encoded by further DNA sequences in the sample. The V call is TRBV5-1, the J call TRBJ1-3, with 12 nucleotides matching TRBD1. This CDR3 contains 16 residues. Trimming at V came to 4 bases and at J to 3 bases, leaving 5 bases not matched to a gene. In germline, CDR1 is SGHRS, CDR2 YFSETQ. CDR3 amino acids: CASSPGQGAGGNTIYF. CDR3 bases: TGCGCCAGCAGCCCGGGACAGGGGGCGGGTGGAAACACCATATATTTT. The full variable domain, its missing parts supplied by reference TRBV5-1 and TRBJ1-3, is KAGVTQTPRYLIKTRGQQVTLSCSPISGHRSVSWYQQTPGQGLQFLFEYFSETQRNKGNFPGRFSGRQFSNSRSEMNVSTLELGDSALYLCASSPGQGAGGNTIYFGEGSWLTVV.

The V gene is TRBV5-1, the J gene TRBJ1-1, with D perhaps matching TRBD1 (6 bases). CDR1 is SGHRS and CDR2 is YFSETQ in the germline V gene. There are 14 residues in the CDR3. The germline V and J ends were trimmed by 4 bases and 4 bases, with 14 bases remaining between them. The CDR3 protein is CASSGLDRSTEAFF. DNA for the CDR3: TGCGCCAGCAGCGGGCTGGACAGAAGCACTGAAGCTTTCTTT.

This chain joins TRBV5-1 and TRBJ1-1, with TRBD1 matching 8 bases. Germline assignment: CDR1 SGHRS and CDR2 YFSETQ. J was trimmed by 7 bases and V by 3 bases; bases with no gene match: 8. This CDR3 region has 14 residues. CDR3 region: CASSSADRGREAFF. As DNA, the CDR3 is TGCGCCAGCAGCTCAGCCGACAGGGGCCGTGAAGCTTTCTTT.